What follows are 27 T cell receptor beta chains derived from one specimen sequenced in a study of T cell clones after liver transplantation. Their specific antigens are unknown. Alloreactive TCRbeta sequences came from sequencing proliferating CFSE-low cells in the MLR. Here immunoSEQ multiplex PCR was the method, and the copy in TCRdb shows in-frame clones only, minus some. The table shows under 500 clones, with around 52% occurring only once. Sequenced: CD8+ T cells from cultured PBMCs. Receptors were obtained from a human patient who received a liver transplant. Some T cells may be graft donor cells.

V gene TRBV6-6 combines with J gene TRBJ1-1; TRBD1 is a possible D gene (5 bases). CDR1 is MNHNY, CDR2 SVGAGI, per germline (reference sequence). The CDR3 runs to 13 residues. Trimming took off 4 bases at V and 4 bases at J, with 10 bases between the two ends. DNA for the CDR3: TGTGCCAGCAGTTTGCAGGGAGTCACTGAAGCTTTCTTT. Encoded protein: CASSLQGVTEAFF.

This sequence joins TRBV21-1 and TRBJ1-5. TRBV21-1 is a documented pseudogene. This CDR3 has 17 residues. The CDR3 DNA is TGTGCCAGCAGTCGGGTTGTAGCTACATTGGCACCATCAGCCCCAGCATTT. Its translation is CASSRVVATLAPSAPAF.

The CDR3 is CAWSVGHNEQFF. DNA of the CDR3: TGTGCCTGGAGTGTGGGGCACAATGAGCAGTTCTTC. The chain is built from TRBV30 and TRBJ2-1; possible D gene TRBD1, 5 bases. The germline V and J ends were trimmed by 0 bases and 5 bases, with 5 bases remaining between them. The germline gives CDR1 GTSNPN, CDR2 SVGIG (reference sequence). CDR3 length equals 12 residues.

This clone was counted between two and nine times. The chain joins TRBV28 to TRBJ2-7; the match to TRBD1 covers 7 bases. The trim removed 3 bases at V and 3 bases at J, leaving 17 bases unmatched. Per the germline V gene, CDR1 is MDHEN and CDR2 is SYDVKM. The CDR3 loop spans 18 amino acids. CDR3 in amino acids: CASSLTGLSWDSRYEQYF. The DNA of the CDR3 is TGTGCCAGCAGTTTGACCGGCCTAAGCTGGGACAGTCGCTACGAGCAGTACTTC.

This sequence joins TRBV2 and TRBJ2-5; weak D call: TRBD1 (5 bases). The germline CDR1 and CDR2 sequences are SNHLY and FYNNEI. The CDR3 length is 15 residues. Trimming took off 5 bases at V and 1 base at J, with 14 bases between the two ends. As DNA, the CDR3 is TGTGCCAGCAGTCTTCAGACAGATACCCAAGAGACCCAGTACTTC. It is translated as CASSLQTDTQETQYF.

The chain links TRBV10-2 to TRBJ2-2; 12 bases match TRBD1. CDR1 and CDR2 from the germline V gene are WSHSY and SAAADI. J was trimmed by 3 bases and V by 6 bases; bases with no gene match: 5. There are 16 residues in the CDR3. The CDR3 region has the DNA TGCGCCAGCAGGCGGGACAGGGGGCATTACACCGGGGAGCTGTTTTTT. As protein: CASRRDRGHYTGELFF.

The V and J genes are TRBV25-1 and TRBJ1-1; D unclear. CDR3 length: 12 residues. The V end lost 10 bases, the J end lost 0 bases, and 9 bases lay between the germline ends. In germline, CDR1 is MGHDK, CDR2 SYGVNS. This chain's CDR3 is CATRHLNTEAFF. For the CDR3, the DNA is TGTGCCACCAGGCACCTGAACACTGAAGCTTTCTTT.

The chain carries TRBV5-4 and TRBJ1-1; D is ambiguous. CDR1 and CDR2 (germline): SGHNT, YYREEE (reference sequence). This CDR3 has 12 amino acids. V lost 5 bases, J lost 3 bases, and 8 bases lay in between. CDR3 in DNA: TGTGCCAGCAGGAGGTCGGACACTGAAGCTTTCTTT. Translating gives CASRRSDTEAFF.

The genes are TRBV7-9 and TRBJ2-1, with 9 positions matching TRBD2. Germline loops: CDR1 SEHNR, CDR2 FQNEAQ (reference sequence). CDR3 length: 14 amino acids. V lost 8 bases, J lost 4 bases, and 6 bases stayed unmatched. In DNA, the CDR3 is TGTGCCAGCGGGGGACTAGCAGGGTACAATGAGCAGTTCTTC. Its protein product is CASGGLAGYNEQFF.

V is TRBV27 and J is TRBJ2-7; D remains unclear. The CDR3 runs 12 residues. Germline lookup yields CDR1 MNHEY and CDR2 SMNVEV (reference sequence). Trimming stripped 4 bases from V and 6 bases from J, with 10 bases between. As DNA, the CDR3 is TGTGCCAGCAGTTCCCTAGGTTTCGAGCAGTACTTC. This encodes CASSSLGFEQYF.

The V and J genes are TRBV11-2 and TRBJ1-3, with no clear D. V lost 4 bases to trimming and J lost 0 bases, with 10 bases between them. Germline V CDR1 and CDR2: SGHAT, FQNNGV. The CDR3 covers 15 residues. DNA of the CDR3: TGTGCCAGCAGCTCAACCGGTCACTCTGGAAACACCATATATTTT. Translation gives CASSSTGHSGNTIYF.

This clone has more than one count but fewer than ten. The chain uses TRBV5-3 and TRBJ2-1, with D unresolved. TRBV5-3 is placed among ORFs of uncertain function. The CDR3 runs 15 residues. Deletions cut 8 bases from V and 0 bases from J, with 15 bases between. CDR3 sequence reads: CASSLRSYSYNEQFF. The CDR3 DNA follows: TGTGCCAGCAGTCTTAGATCATACTCCTACAATGAGCAGTTCTTC.

In its sample, this clone was seen a few times. The V call is TRBV27, the J call TRBJ1-1; D is unclear. V was trimmed by 3 bases and J by 1 base, leaving 6 bases between them. Germline assignment: CDR1 MNHEY and CDR2 SMNVEV (reference sequence). This CDR3 spans 13 amino acids. This chain's CDR3 is CASSFWGNTEAFF. DNA for the CDR3: TGTGCCAGCAGTTTTTGGGGGAACACTGAAGCTTTCTTT.

This clone has a handful of counts. The chain has TRBV27 and TRBJ2-7; 8 nucleotides match TRBD1. Germline V gene data show CDR1 as MNHEY and CDR2 as SMNVEV (reference sequence). Trimming at V came to 6 bases and at J to 5 bases, leaving 6 bases not matched to a gene. The CDR3 has 13 amino acids. CDR3 coding DNA: TGTGCCAGCAGCTGGACAGGGAGCAACGAGCAGTACTTC. It translates to CASSWTGSNEQYF.

V gene TRBV19 combines with J gene TRBJ2-6, with no clear D. Between the trimmed V and J ends, which lost 5 bases and 5 bases, there was a span of 25 bases. Germline V CDR1 and CDR2: LNHDA, SQIVND (reference sequence). This CDR3 spans 19 amino acids. Here the CDR3 reads CASSCMQTNHKSRANVLTF. CDR3 nucleotides: TGTGCCAGTAGTTGTATGCAGACAAATCACAAAAGTCGGGCCAACGTCCTGACTTTC.

This clone was picked up a small number of times. The rearrangement links TRBV2 to TRBJ1-3; D call uncertain. Germline V CDR1 and CDR2: SNHLY, FYNNEI. The germline V and J ends were trimmed by 0 bases and 7 bases, with 16 bases remaining between them. The CDR3 has 16 residues. The CDR3 sequence: CASSEALQTLGNTIYF. In DNA, the CDR3 is TGTGCCAGCAGTGAAGCGCTTCAAACCCTGGGCAACACCATATATTTT.

This clone was counted only a few times. The junction departs from germline at one end; a sequencing error may be responsible. The chain couples TRBV5-1 to TRBJ1-3, with 8 bases matching TRBD1. Germline CDR1 is SGHRS and CDR2 is YFSETQ. This CDR3 is 19 amino acids long. CDR3 sequence reads: CASSLVFGQGRRSGNTIYF. CDR3 DNA sequence: TGCGCCAGCAGCTTGGTGTTCGGACAGGGTCGGAGGTCTGGAAACACGATATATTTT.

Only a few counts were recorded for this clone. The same CDR3 is also encoded by other DNA sequences in this sample. V and J are TRBV7-2 and TRBJ2-5; 11 positions agree with TRBD2. V was clipped by 2 bases and J by 5 bases; unmatched bases: 7. Germline V gene sequence: CDR1 SGHTA, CDR2 FQGNSA. This CDR3 has 16 amino acids. The CDR3 loop reads CASSLISGGAGETQYF. CDR3 nucleotide sequence: TGTGCCAGCAGCTTAATTAGCGGGGGGGCGGGTGAGACCCAGTACTTC. The full variable domain, in which reference TRBV7-2 and TRBJ2-5 provide the parts outside the CDR3, is GAGVSQSPSNKVTEKGKDVELRCDPISGHTALYWYRQSLGQGLEFLIYFQGNSAPDKSGLPSDRFSAERTGGSVSTLTIQRTQQEDSAVYLCASSLISGGAGETQYFGPGTRLLVL.

The genes are TRBV6-4 and TRBJ2-1; no clear D gene. Trimming shortened V by 5 bases and J by 0 bases, and 17 bases separated the two germline ends. This CDR3 region has 17 residues. Per germline, CDR1 MRHNA and CDR2 SNTAGT. CDR3 sequence reads: CASSHREWGYSYNEQFF. CDR3 nucleotides: TGTGCCAGCAGTCACCGCGAATGGGGATACTCCTACAATGAGCAGTTCTTC.

V gene TRBV5-6 combines with J gene TRBJ1-5, with 7 nucleotides matching TRBD1. The V and J ends lost 0 bases and 11 bases, in that order; junction bases with no gene match: 11. Per germline, CDR1 SGHDT and CDR2 YYEEEE. The CDR3 has 15 amino acids. CDR3 nucleotides: TGTGCCAGCAGCTTGGGGGGGACAGCCCACCCGGCCCAGCATTTT. Amino acid sequence: CASSLGGTAHPAQHF. Using reference TRBV5-6 and TRBJ1-5 for the parts outside the CDR3, the full variable domain is DAGVTQSPTHLIKTRGQQVTLRCSPKSGHDTVSWYQQALGQGPQFIFQYYEEEERQRGNFPDRFSGHQFPNYSSELNVNALLLGDSALYLCASSLGGTAHPAQHFGDGTRLSIL.

The rearrangement links TRBV7-2 to TRBJ2-3; TRBD2 agrees at 9 bases. The V segment lost 8 bases and the J segment 6 bases; nucleotides outside the gene matches: 12. The V gene's germline CDR1 is SGHTA and CDR2 FQGNSA. The CDR3 totals 15 residues. CDR3 in amino acids: CASGASGVLRDTQYF. The CDR3 coding sequence is TGTGCCAGCGGGGCTAGCGGGGTCCTGAGGGATACGCAGTATTTT.

In this sample, this clone turned up a few times. The gene calls are TRBV7-3 and TRBJ2-7; D not resolved. This CDR3 has 14 amino acids. CDR1 is SGHTA, CDR2 FQGTGA, per germline. The V gene lost 2 bases and the J gene lost 3 bases, with 11 bases spanning the gap. CDR3 bases: TGTGCCAGCAGCTTAGCGTCGGCGGTCTACGAGCAGTACGTC. This sequence encodes CASSLASAVYEQYV.

By share of the sample, this clone is large. This chain links TRBV5-6 with TRBJ2-7, with 9 bases aligning to TRBD2. The length of the CDR3 is 16 residues. Germline trimming cut 0 bases from V and 0 bases from J; bases unmatched to any gene: 4. From germline, CDR1 is SGHDT and CDR2 YYEEEE. The CDR3 here is CASSLVGSGSSYEQYV. The DNA for the CDR3 is TGTGCCAGCAGCTTGGTGGGTAGCGGGAGCTCCTACGAGCAGTACGTC.

This sequence joins TRBV12-1 and TRBJ2-1; TRBD2 is the table's D call and was not checked against the DNA. TRBV12-1 is an annotated pseudogene. The CDR3 contains 15 residues. The CDR3 sequence: CASSPPGEEYNEQFF. The CDR3 bases are TGTGCCAGCAGCCCTCCGGGGGAAGAATACAATGAGCAGTTCTTC.

The V and J genes are TRBV5-4 and TRBJ2-2, with D maybe TRBD1 (6 bases). The V end lost 1 base, the J end lost 7 bases, and 8 bases lay between the germline ends. Germline V CDR1 and CDR2: SGHNT, YYREEE (reference sequence). This CDR3 spans 13 amino acids. Here the CDR3 reads CASSLWGRGELFF. CDR3 DNA: TGTGCCAGCAGCTTGTGGGGGCGCGGGGAGCTGTTTTTT.

The gene calls are TRBV5-5 and TRBJ2-2; D might be TRBD2 (6 bases). The CDR3 spans 15 residues. Germline V gives CDR1 SGHKS, CDR2 YYEKEE (reference sequence). V was trimmed by 0 bases and J by 5 bases, leaving 11 bases between them. The CDR3 reads CASSLDLGGTGELFF. Here the CDR3 DNA reads TGTGCCAGCAGCTTGGATCTGGGAGGAACCGGGGAGCTGTTTTTT.

This chain joins TRBV8-2 and TRBJ2-6; the tabulated D call, TRBD1, remains unverified against the DNA. TRBV8-2 is a pseudogene locus. This CDR3 comprises 17 residues. The CDR3 region is CGMSIMITQSRANVLTF. The CDR3 coding sequence is TGTGGCATGTCGATCATGATAACACAAAGTCGGGCCAACGTCCTGACTTTC.